Listed below are T cell receptor beta chains from one sample, sequenced in a study of radiotherapy plus CTLA-4 blockade in lung cancer. The data were produced by immunoSEQ multiplex PCR, yet TCRdb's version contains in-frame clones alone and is incomplete. The sample gives some 40,000 clones, 77% of which show up once; over 2.5% is in the top ten. Sequencing used peripheral blood, obtained from a patient treated with radiotherapy plus ipilimumab. The origin of the receptors is a human donor with non-small cell lung cancer whose response to radiotherapy plus ipilimumab could not be evaluated. CDR3s include the opening cysteine and the closing phenylalanine or tryptophan. A D gene is named only where the DNA matches it firmly. Rows may omit the clone size; those that give it use once, few, many or a size class.

d_call j_call clone_size v_call cdr3_aa cdr3_nt
NA TRBJ1-2 once TRBV28 CASSSRIGGDYGYTF TGTGCCAGCAGTTCCAGAATAGGAGGGGACTATGGCTACACCTTC
NA TRBJ1-2 NA TRBV29-1 CSVFGDSTTNYGYTF TGCAGCGTTTTCGGCGACAGTACCACTAACTATGGCTACACCTTC
NA TRBJ2-2 NA TRBV28 CASRNGGNTGELFF TGTGCCAGCAGGAACGGGGGTAACACCGGGGAGCTGTTTTTT
NA TRBJ2-1 NA TRBV19 CASSLRSNSYNEQFF TGTGCCAGTAGCCTCCGGAGTAACTCCTACAATGAGCAGTTCTTC
NA TRBJ1-5 NA TRBV2 CASTYLGLSNQPQHF TGTGCCAGCACCTACCTGGGCCTTAGCAATCAGCCCCAGCATTTT
TRBD2 TRBJ2-5 few TRBV6-1 CASSESASGDFQETQYF TGTGCCAGCAGTGAAAGCGCGAGCGGGGACTTCCAAGAGACCCAGTACTTC
TRBD2 TRBJ2-7 NA TRBV30 CAWSVRYSGRDDEQYF TGTGCCTGGAGTGTACGGTATAGCGGGAGGGATGACGAGCAGTACTTC
NA TRBJ1-1 NA TRBV7-2 CASSRFLMNTEAFF TGTGCCAGCAGCCGGTTCCTCATGAACACTGAAGCTTTCTTT
TRBD2 TRBJ2-3 NA TRBV29-1 CSVASGSTDTQYF TGCAGCGTGGCTAGCGGGAGTACAGATACGCAGTATTTT
TRBD1 TRBJ1-5 NA TRBV19 CASTNQPRGNQPQHF TGTGCCAGTACAAATCAACCCAGGGGGAATCAGCCCCAGCATTTT
NA TRBJ1-5 NA TRBV6-1 CASSGGPTNQPQHF TGTGCCAGCAGTGGGGGGCCCACCAATCAGCCCCAGCATTTT
NA TRBJ2-7 NA TRBV5-1 CASSGPGTAGEQYF TGCGCCAGCTCGGGGCCAGGAACTGCGGGAGAGCAGTACTTC
NA TRBJ1-3 few TRBV2 CASRRKADSSGNTIYF TGTGCCAGCAGGAGGAAGGCGGATAGCTCTGGAAACACCATATATTTT
NA TRBJ1-4 NA TRBV16 CASSQSTVNEKLFF TGTGCCAGCAGCCAATCTACAGTTAATGAAAAACTGTTTTTT
TRBD1 TRBJ2-7 NA TRBV5-1 CASSLDRGYEQYF TGCGCCAGCAGCTTGGACAGGGGATACGAGCAGTACTTC
TRBD1 TRBJ1-5 few TRBV10-3 CAISEGRGTNQPQHF TGTGCCATCAGTGAGGGCAGGGGGACCAATCAGCCCCAGCATTTT
NA TRBJ1-3 NA TRBV7-6 CASSLNPDYSGNTIYF TGTGCCAGCAGCTTAAACCCCGACTACTCTGGAAACACCATATATTTT
TRBD1 TRBJ2-7 NA TRBV10-3 CAISGDRRSYEQYF TGTGCCATCAGTGGGGACAGGCGGTCCTACGAGCAGTACTTC
NA TRBJ1-5 NA TRBV6-6 CASSYPGGSNQPQHF TGTGCCAGCAGTTACCCGGGGGGGAGCAATCAGCCCCAGCATTTT
NA TRBJ2-7 NA TRBV28 CASSLTGSTYEQYF TGTGCCAGCAGTTTAACAGGGAGTACCTACGAGCAGTACTTC
NA TRBJ2-7 NA TRBV18 CASSLRDTLGYEQYF TGTGCCAGCTCACTCCGGGACACCCTGGGGTACGAGCAGTACTTC
NA TRBJ2-7 NA TRBV7-8 CASSLAGGTYEQYF TGTGCCAGCAGCTTAGCTGGGGGGACCTACGAGCAGTACTTC
NA TRBJ2-7 NA TRBV6-5 CASSYDGQGSYEQYF TGTGCCAGCAGTTACGATGGGCAGGGCTCCTACGAGCAGTACTTC
NA TRBJ2-5 NA TRBV7-9 CASSLARGQETQYF TGTGCCAGCAGCTTAGCGAGGGGGCAAGAGACCCAGTACTTC
NA TRBJ1-5 medium-sized TRBV2 CASSRDSDQPQHF TGTGCCAGCAGCCGGGACTCGGATCAGCCCCAGCATTTT
NA TRBJ1-2 NA TRBV5-5 CASSLAPSYGYTF TGTGCCAGCAGCTTGGCACCGAGCTATGGCTACACCTTC
TRBD1 TRBJ2-7 NA TRBV4-3 CASSLAPGTGVYEQYF TGCGCCAGCAGCCTCGCCCCCGGGACAGGGGTCTACGAGCAGTACTTC
TRBD1 TRBJ2-5 NA TRBV7-8 CASSGFRDRGVTQYF TGTGCCAGCAGCGGTTTCCGGGACAGGGGGGTGACCCAGTACTTC
NA TRBJ2-2 NA TRBV4-1 CASSLARGDTGELFF TGCGCCAGCAGCCTGGCCAGGGGAGACACCGGGGAGCTGTTTTTT
TRBD1 TRBJ1-5 NA TRBV15 CATSVPRDRGVRQPQHF TGTGCCACCAGCGTCCCAAGGGACAGGGGTGTACGTCAGCCCCAGCATTTT
TRBD1 TRBJ2-5 NA TRBV4-3 CASSQAEGQGLNF TGCGCCAGCAGCCAAGCTGAGGGACAGGGGTTAAACTTC
NA TRBJ1-2 NA TRBV30 CAWSGGVRVNYGYTF TGTGCCTGGAGTGGGGGTGTCAGGGTGAACTATGGCTACACCTTC
NA TRBJ1-1 NA TRBV5-1 CASSLAGGRGAFF TGCGCCAGCAGCTTGGCCGGGGGGCGCGGAGCTTTCTTT
NA TRBJ1-1 once TRBV5-1 CASSPGQPDLNTEAFF TGCGCCAGCAGCCCGGGACAACCCGATCTGAACACTGAAGCTTTCTTT
NA TRBJ2-1 NA TRBV29-1 CSWRSYEQFF TGCAGCTGGAGGAGCTATGAGCAGTTCTTC
NA TRBJ2-7 once TRBV28 CASNTLRYEQYF TGTGCCAGCAATACTTTGAGATACGAGCAGTACTTC
NA TRBJ2-7 NA TRBV11-2 CASSLGQEYEQYF TGTGCCAGCAGCTTAGGACAGGAATACGAGCAGTACTTC
TRBD2 TRBJ2-1 once TRBV10-3 CAIKGTSGSYNEQFF TGTGCCATCAAGGGCACTAGCGGGTCCTACAATGAGCAGTTCTTC
TRBD1 TRBJ1-4 NA TRBV6-1 CASSVHGQGANEKLFF TGTGCCAGCAGTGTCCACGGACAGGGCGCTAATGAAAAACTGTTTTTT
NA TRBJ2-1 NA TRBV7-8 CASSYTSVAGLYNEQFF NA
TRBD2 TRBJ2-1 few TRBV7-9 CASSLGLAGEYYNEQFF TGTGCCAGCAGCTTGGGACTAGCGGGGGAATACTACAATGAGCAGTTCTTC
TRBD2 TRBJ2-7 NA TRBV7-6 CASSVSGGFSYEQYF TGTGCCAGCAGCGTTAGCGGGGGGTTCTCCTACGAGCAGTACTTC
TRBD1 TRBJ2-7 NA TRBV10-2 CASSETGTGLYEQYF TGCGCCAGCAGTGAGACCGGGACAGGGCTCTACGAGCAGTACTTC
TRBD1 TRBJ1-6 NA TRBV27 CASSFRDRPSNSPLHF TGTGCCAGCAGTTTCCGGGACAGGCCTTCTAATTCACCCCTCCACTTT
NA TRBJ2-7 NA TRBV2 CASTLGGSYEQYF TGTGCCAGCACCCTGGGGGGATCCTACGAGCAGTACTTC
NA TRBJ2-7 NA TRBV5-1 CASSLIQGYEQYF TGCGCCAGCAGCTTGATACAGGGCTACGAGCAGTACTTC
TRBD2 TRBJ2-1 NA TRBV6-5 CASRLAGVSYNEQFF TGTGCCAGCAGATTAGCGGGAGTGTCCTACAATGAGCAGTTCTTC
TRBD2 TRBJ2-1 NA TRBV18 CASSPSLASGGANYNEQFF TGTGCCAGCTCACCAAGCCTGGCTAGCGGGGGGGCTAACTACAATGAGCAGTTCTTC
TRBD1 TRBJ1-1 NA TRBV27 CASSPIGQGMNTEAFF TGTGCCAGCAGTCCTATCGGACAGGGGATGAACACTGAAGCTTTCTTT
TRBD1 TRBJ2-1 NA TRBV29-1 CSVRTGFDNEQFF TGCAGCGTAAGGACAGGGTTCGACAATGAGCAGTTCTTC
NA TRBJ2-3 NA TRBV5-1 CASSLSTDTQYF TGCGCCAGCAGCCTAAGCACAGATACGCAGTATTTT
NA TRBJ1-3 NA TRBV4-3 CASSQRQVPGNTIYF TGCGCCAGCAGCCAACGACAGGTTCCGGGAAACACCATATATTTT
TRBD1 TRBJ1-1 NA TRBV19 CASSERQGNTEAFF TGTGCCAGTAGTGAACGACAGGGGAACACTGAAGCTTTCTTT
TRBD1 TRBJ1-2 NA TRBV19 CASTPGQAYGYTF TGTGCCAGTACGCCTGGACAGGCTTATGGCTACACCTTC
NA TRBJ1-2 NA TRBV7-2 CASSYGGSNYGYTF TGTGCCAGCAGCTACGGGGGGTCTAACTATGGCTACACCTTC
NA TRBJ1-4 NA TRBV5-1 CASTPGGAGEKLFF TGCGCCAGCACTCCTGGGGGCGCGGGTGAAAAACTGTTTTTT
NA TRBJ2-3 NA TRBV5-6 CASSLLGADTQYF TGTGCCAGCAGCCTGCTTGGGGCGGATACGCAGTATTTT
NA TRBJ2-3 NA TRBV15 CATSRQPRLVVTDTQYF TGTGCCACCAGCAGACAGCCGCGGCTTGTTGTCACAGATACGCAGTATTTT
NA TRBJ1-5 NA TRBV6-5 CASSYTGNTGQPQHF TGTGCCAGCAGTTATACAGGGAACACGGGCCAGCCCCAGCATTTT
TRBD2 TRBJ2-1 NA TRBV7-3 CASGRGSYNEQFF TGTGCCAGCGGGCGGGGGTCCTACAATGAGCAGTTCTTC